Sequencing of this T cell receptor (beta chain) was carried out in a study of OX40 agonist ivuxolimab in advanced cancers. Clones were sequenced by immunoSEQ multiplex PCR, and TCRdb holds only the in-frame ones, with some missing. The sample contains 63,000 or so clones, approximately 78% of which appear only once. Sampled blood was obtained at baseline, cycle 4 day 1, and cycle 7 day 1. The sample was CD4+ or CD8+ T cells sorted from blood, taken in a trial of the OX40 agonist ivuxolimab. This receptor was identified in an adult with an advanced solid tumor such as melanoma, head and neck, liver or kidney cancer.

This CDR3 reads CAWNGKGNQPQHF. CDR3 nucleotide sequence: TGTGCCTGGAACGGTAAGGGCAATCAGCCCCAGCATTTT. The chain links TRBV30 to TRBJ1-5; D unresolved. The CDR3 totals 13 residues. The germline V gene has CDR1 GTSNPN and CDR2 SVGIG (reference sequence). The V and J ends lost 4 bases and 2 bases respectively, with 9 bases between them.